These 15 T cell receptor beta chains originate from one sample sequenced in a study of cytomegalovirus exposure and HLA in healthy donors. The PCR was carried out with 60 Vbeta primers and 13 Jbeta primers. Produced via immunoSEQ multiplex PCR; TCRdb's table is partial and in-frame only. Of 170,000 or so clones in the sample, roughly 80% were seen once. Sequenced: PBMCs. These receptors were collected from a man between 18 and 29 years old in good health and CMV-seronegative.

V and J are TRBV6-1 and TRBJ2-1, with 7 bases fitting TRBD1. The CDR3 runs 12 residues. After removal of 11 bases from V and 3 bases from J, the junction contained 4 bases not matched to a gene. The germline V gene has CDR1 MNHNS and CDR2 SASEGT. CDR3 in amino acids: CAVGQNYNEQFF. The DNA for the CDR3 is TGTGCCGTGGGACAGAACTACAATGAGCAGTTCTTC.

CDR3 residues: CASSLYRGTNSPLHF. The CDR3 DNA sequence: TGTGCCAGCAGTTTATACAGGGGGACCAATTCACCCCTCCACTTT. The rearrangement links TRBV28 to TRBJ1-6; 8 bases line up with TRBD1. This CDR3 comprises 15 residues. Germline values: CDR1 MDHEN, CDR2 SYDVKM. The trim removed 1 base at V and 7 bases at J, leaving 3 bases unmatched.

The rearrangement uses TRBV7-2 and TRBJ2-1; 13 nucleotides match TRBD2. The V gene end was trimmed by 2 bases and the J gene end by 7 bases; junction bases not matched to a gene: 11. CDR1 SGHTA and CDR2 FQGNSA come from the germline V gene. CDR3 length equals 18 residues. DNA for the CDR3: TGTGCCAGCAGCTTATACTCCGGGACTAGCGGGATAGCGAATGAGCAGTTCTTC. Residues: CASSLYSGTSGIANEQFF.

In its sample, this clone was seen a few times. The V and J genes are TRBV30 and TRBJ1-4; TRBD1 agrees at 9 bases. Germline-derived CDR1 and CDR2 are GTSNPN and SVGIG (reference sequence). CDR3 length: 15 amino acids. V lost 1 base, J lost 7 bases, and 7 bases stayed unmatched. The DNA for the CDR3 is TGTGCCTGGAGTGCCTGGACAGGGGAAGGTGAAAAACTGTTTTTT. It encodes CAWSAWTGEGEKLFF.

V and J are TRBV7-3 and TRBJ2-3; TRBD2 matches at 7 bases. The germline gives CDR1 SGHTA, CDR2 FQGTGA. The CDR3 contains 14 residues. Trimming removed 3 bases from V and 6 bases from J; junction bases left unmatched: 6. CDR3 protein: CASSFGGRSDTQYF. In DNA, the CDR3 is TGTGCCAGCAGCTTCGGCGGGAGAAGCGATACGCAGTATTTT.

The chain employs TRBV5-5 and TRBJ1-5; perhaps TRBD1 as D (6 bases). The CDR3 loop spans 13 amino acids. V gave up 4 bases and J gave up 5 bases, with 10 bases separating them. Germline V CDR1 and CDR2: SGHKS, YYEKEE (reference sequence). This CDR3 reads CASSPHRDQPQHF. The CDR3 DNA follows: TGTGCCAGCAGCCCACACAGGGATCAGCCCCAGCATTTT.

This rearrangement joins TRBV11-2 to TRBJ2-3, with 13 bases aligning to TRBD2. Trimming removed 1 base from V and 9 bases from J; junction bases left unmatched: 13. Germline CDR1 and CDR2: SGHAT and FQNNGV. This CDR3 is 18 amino acids long. CDR3 residues: CASSLVGPGLAGVITQYF. The CDR3 nucleotides are TGTGCCAGCAGCTTAGTAGGTCCAGGACTAGCGGGAGTCATCACGCAGTATTTT.

This chain uses TRBV5-6 with TRBJ1-2; TRBD1 matches 9 bases. Trimming removed 4 bases from V and 3 bases from J; junction bases left unmatched: 4. The germline V gene encodes CDR1 SGHDT and CDR2 YYEEEE. The CDR3 is made up of 14 amino acids. CDR3 DNA sequence: TGTGCCAGCAGCGAGACAGGGGGGGACTATGGCTACACCTTC. This codes for CASSETGGDYGYTF.

The J gene is TRBJ1-2, the V gene TRBV21-1; TRBD1 is the table's D call, not checked against the DNA. TRBV21-1 is given as a pseudogene. CDR3 length equals 12 residues. The CDR3: CASSGACYGYTF. DNA for the CDR3: TGTGCCAGCAGTGGGGCCTGCTATGGCTACACCTTC.

V usage is TRBV19 and J usage is TRBJ1-2; D is possibly TRBD1 (5 bases). This CDR3 has 13 amino acids. V lost 10 bases and J 6 bases, leaving 18 bases between the germline ends. Per germline, CDR1 LNHDA and CDR2 SQIVND (reference sequence). The CDR3 loop reads CATSFLGQNGYTF. Written as DNA, the CDR3 is TGTGCCACCTCTTTCTTGGGGCAGAATGGCTACACCTTC.

Turning to this clone: Its ends do not fully match the called genes, so a read error is possible. This chain joins TRBV7-9 and TRBJ1-1, with 7 bases aligning to TRBD1. This CDR3 is built from 13 residues. The germline CDR1 and CDR2 sequences are SEHNR and FQNEAQ (reference sequence). The CDR3 coding sequence is TGTTCCAGCAGCTTAGCGACAGGGACTGAAGCTTTCTTT. Translating it yields CSSSLATGTEAFF.

In this sample, this clone turned up a few times. This CDR3 is CASSSREGSVSNQPQHF. The CDR3 region has the DNA TGTGCCAGCAGCTCTAGGGAGGGGTCCGTTAGCAATCAGCCCCAGCATTTT. The rearrangement joins TRBV7-6 to TRBJ1-5, with D possibly TRBD1 on 5 matching bases. This CDR3 is 17 amino acids long. V was cut by 4 bases and J by 0 bases, with 16 bases left in between. Germline V gene sequence: CDR1 SGHVS, CDR2 FNYEAQ.

This clone came up once. The chain joins TRBV4-2 to TRBJ2-7, with 8 positions matching TRBD1. In germline, CDR1 is LGHNA, CDR2 YNFKEQ. This CDR3 spans 16 amino acids. V gave up 0 bases and J gave up 5 bases; unmatched junction bases: 9. The CDR3: CASSQEYRTGIDEQYF. Here the CDR3 DNA reads TGTGCCAGCAGCCAAGAGTACCGGACAGGGATCGACGAGCAGTACTTC.

This chain connects TRBV9 to TRBJ1-2; D is undetermined. The CDR3 totals 15 residues. The V and J ends lost 0 bases and 0 bases respectively, with 9 bases between them. CDR1 is SGDLS and CDR2 is YYNGEE in the germline V gene. The CDR3 sequence: CASSVAFGPNYGYTF. In DNA, the CDR3 is TGTGCCAGCAGCGTAGCTTTCGGTCCTAACTATGGCTACACCTTC.

V and J are TRBV7-3 and TRBJ1-1; 10 positions match TRBD1. The germline V gene encodes CDR1 SGHTA and CDR2 FQGTGA. The CDR3 loop spans 14 amino acids. The trim removed 6 bases at V and 5 bases at J, leaving 6 bases unmatched. CDR3: CASRSTGGSTEAFF. In DNA form, the CDR3 reads TGTGCCAGCAGGTCGACAGGGGGCTCGACTGAAGCTTTCTTT.